Below, 14 T cell receptor beta chains from the same sample are listed, as sequenced in a study of CD8+CD57+ T cells in acquired aplastic anemia. The template used for profiling TCR beta VDJ and CDR3 was genomic DNA. TCRdb processed the reads anew with MiXCR; each CDR3 protein has one entry. In the table there are 150,000 to 200,000 distinct CDR3 sequences, around half of which are singletons. The sequenced sample consisted of sorted CD4+, CD8+, or CD8+CD57+ T cells (not recorded which) from PBMCs. All receptors come from a human donor in good health.

The V gene is TRBV7-6, the J gene TRBJ1-3; D call uncertain. CDR3 length equals 13 residues. V lost 5 bases, J lost 3 bases, and 8 bases lay in between. Germline V gene data show CDR1 as SGHVS and CDR2 as FNYEAQ. CDR3 residues: CASSPTLGNTIYF. Here the CDR3 DNA reads TGTGCCAGCAGCCCGACACTTGGAAACACCATATATTTT.

The chain joins TRBV28 to TRBJ2-1; 9 nucleotides align to TRBD2. The CDR3 contains 17 residues. CDR1 is MDHEN and CDR2 is SYDVKM in the germline V gene. With V trimmed by 2 bases and J by 5 bases, 10 bases remained unmatched. The CDR3 region is CASSLARSGSSDNEQFF. The DNA for the CDR3 is TGTGCCAGCAGTTTAGCCCGTAGCGGGAGTTCGGACAATGAGCAGTTCTTC.

The chain employs TRBV20-1 and TRBJ1-5; the match to TRBD1 covers 7 bases. The CDR3 has 13 residues. The germline V gene encodes CDR1 DFQATT and CDR2 SNEGSKA (reference sequence). V lost 3 bases and J lost 7; bases outside the gene matches: 6. This CDR3 is CSARTGIGQPQHF. CDR3 in DNA: TGCAGTGCTAGGACAGGGATCGGACAGCCCCAGCATTTT.

The rearrangement joins TRBV10-3 to TRBJ2-7, with 8 bases lining up with TRBD2. Germline trimming cut 2 bases from V and 5 bases from J; bases unmatched to any gene: 5. Germline V gene data show CDR1 as ENHRY and CDR2 as SYGVKD. The CDR3 sequence is 14 residues long. In DNA form, the CDR3 reads TGTGCCATCAGTGAGCGGGAGGGTGGCGACGAGCAGTACTTC. It encodes CAISEREGGDEQYF.

This clonotype was seen repeatedly, ten times or more. The J gene is TRBJ2-7, the V gene TRBV7-9; D gene unclear. Germline values: CDR1 SEHNR, CDR2 FQNEAQ (reference sequence). The CDR3 covers 11 residues. V was shortened by 6 bases and J by 2 bases, with 5 bases between the two germline ends. Here the CDR3 reads CASSSTYEQYF. Written as DNA, the CDR3 is TGTGCCAGCAGTTCTACCTACGAGCAGTACTTC.

This clonotype was counted many times. J is TRBJ2-5 and V is TRBV29-1; 8 nucleotides line up with TRBD1. Germline loops: CDR1 SQVTM, CDR2 ANQGSEA. V shed 6 bases, J shed 3 bases, and the junction held 6 bases outside the gene matches. This CDR3 has 13 residues. CDR3 bases: TGCAGCGTCGATCGGGACAGGAAAGAGACCCAGTACTTC. Translated, it gives CSVDRDRKETQYF.

A few counts support this clonotype. The genes are TRBV15 and TRBJ1-2; D possibly corresponds to TRBD1 (5 bases). The CDR3 is 13 residues long. In germline, CDR1 is LNHNV, CDR2 YYDKDF (reference sequence). Trimming pared 0 bases from V and 7 bases from J, leaving 9 bases between. The CDR3 sequence: CATSRDRDPGYTF. The CDR3 DNA is TGTGCCACCAGCAGAGACAGGGACCCTGGCTACACCTTC.

There are many counts of this clonotype. The chain joins TRBV19 to TRBJ2-1; 14 bases line up with TRBD2. The trim removed 2 bases at V and 8 bases at J, leaving 2 bases unmatched. CDR1 and CDR2 (germline): LNHDA, SQIVND (reference sequence). CDR3 length: 15 residues. The chain's CDR3 is CASSIRGLAGDEQFF. Written as DNA, the CDR3 is TGTGCCAGTAGTATAAGGGGACTAGCGGGAGATGAGCAGTTCTTC.

The rearrangement uses TRBV13 and TRBJ2-6; 11 bases map to TRBD2. V lost 5 bases and J lost 0; bases outside the gene matches: 6. This CDR3 contains 18 residues. Germline V gene sequence: CDR1 PRHDT, CDR2 FYEKMQ (reference sequence). This CDR3 is CASSPRLAGYSGANVLTF. The CDR3 DNA is TGTGCCAGCAGCCCCCGACTAGCGGGATACTCTGGGGCCAACGTCCTGACTTTC.

This clonotype appeared many times. The rearrangement joins TRBV20-1 to TRBJ2-1, with D maybe TRBD2 (6 bases). CDR3 length: 13 residues. Trimming cost V 3 bases and J 0 bases, with 6 bases left between them. Germline CDR1 is DFQATT and CDR2 is SNEGSKA (reference sequence). The CDR3 DNA follows: TGCAGTGCTAGCGGGAGCTCCTACAATGAGCAGTTCTTC. Translated, it gives CSASGSSYNEQFF.

V usage is TRBV19 and J usage is TRBJ1-1, with D maybe TRBD1 (5 bases). This CDR3 is 14 amino acids long. CDR1 and CDR2 from the germline V gene are LNHDA and SQIVND (reference sequence). V lost 5 bases and J 1 base, leaving 11 bases between the germline ends. CDR3 DNA: TGTGCCAGTAGTTTTGGGGCCCGGAACACTGAAGCTTTCTTT. It yields the protein CASSFGARNTEAFF.

As to this clonotype: This may be a read error, as it is one base from a much larger clone. The chain couples TRBV6-5 to TRBJ2-7; D is unresolved. The CDR3 is 14 residues long. Germline CDR1 is MNHEY and CDR2 is SVGAGI. The chain's CDR3 is CASGYSGRAYEQYF. CDR3 DNA: TGTGCCAGCGGTTACTCGGGCAGAGCCTACGAGCAGTACTTC.

The rearrangement links TRBV2 to TRBJ1-1; TRBD1 aligns across 10 bases. V lost 7 bases, J lost 1 base, and 12 bases stayed unmatched. The CDR3 is 17 amino acids. Germline V gene sequence: CDR1 SNHLY, CDR2 FYNNEI. CDR3 DNA: TGTGCCAGCAATTACCCGGGACAGGGGTCATGGAACACTGAAGCTTTCTTT. As protein: CASNYPGQGSWNTEAFF.

As regards this clonotype: One end of the junction fails to match germline, which may point to a read error. The gene calls are TRBV24-1 and TRBJ1-5, with D possibly TRBD1 on 5 matching bases. The V gene's germline CDR1 is KGHDR and CDR2 SFDVKD. This CDR3 is 13 amino acids long. The CDR3 region is CASSLGEEQPQHF. CDR3 DNA sequence: TGTGCCAGCAGTTTAGGGGAGGAACAGCCCCAGCATTTT.